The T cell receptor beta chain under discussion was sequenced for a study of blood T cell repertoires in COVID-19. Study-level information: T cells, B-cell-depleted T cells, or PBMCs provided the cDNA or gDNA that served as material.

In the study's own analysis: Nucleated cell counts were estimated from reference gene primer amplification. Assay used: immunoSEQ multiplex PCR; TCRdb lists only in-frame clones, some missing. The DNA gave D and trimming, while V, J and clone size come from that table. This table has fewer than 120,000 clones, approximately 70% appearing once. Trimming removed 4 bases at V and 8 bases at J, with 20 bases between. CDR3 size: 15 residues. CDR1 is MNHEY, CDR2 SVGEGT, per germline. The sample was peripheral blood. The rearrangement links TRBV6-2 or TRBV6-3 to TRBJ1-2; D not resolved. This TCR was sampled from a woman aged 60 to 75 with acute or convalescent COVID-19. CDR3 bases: TGTGCCAGCAGTTTACAAACCGGGAGGACGGCCGGCTACACCTTC. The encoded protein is CASSLQTGRTAGYTF.